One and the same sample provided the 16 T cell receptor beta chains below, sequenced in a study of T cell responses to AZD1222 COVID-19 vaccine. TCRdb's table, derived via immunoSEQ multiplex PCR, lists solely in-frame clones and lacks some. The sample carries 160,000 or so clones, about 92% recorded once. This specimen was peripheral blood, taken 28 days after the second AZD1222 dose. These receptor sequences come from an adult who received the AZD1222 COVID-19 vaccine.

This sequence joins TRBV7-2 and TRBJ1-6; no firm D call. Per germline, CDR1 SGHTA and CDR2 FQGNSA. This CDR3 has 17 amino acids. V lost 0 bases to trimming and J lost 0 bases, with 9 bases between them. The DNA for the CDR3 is TGTGCCAGCAGCTTAGCGCGTCGGGTCTCCTATAATTCACCCCTCCACTTT. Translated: CASSLARRVSYNSPLHF.

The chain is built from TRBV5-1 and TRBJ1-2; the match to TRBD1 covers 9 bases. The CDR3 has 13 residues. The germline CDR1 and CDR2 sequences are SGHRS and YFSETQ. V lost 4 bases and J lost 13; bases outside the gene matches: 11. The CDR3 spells CASSPRDRVRPTF. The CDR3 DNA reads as TGCGCCAGCAGCCCCCGGGACAGGGTCCGTCCCACCTTC.

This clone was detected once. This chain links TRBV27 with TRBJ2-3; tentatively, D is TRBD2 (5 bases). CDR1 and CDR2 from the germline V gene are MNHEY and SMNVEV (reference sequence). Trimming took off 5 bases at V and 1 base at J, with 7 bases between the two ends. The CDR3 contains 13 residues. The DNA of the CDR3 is TGTGCCAGCAGTGGAGGAGGCACAGATACGCAGTATTTT. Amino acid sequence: CASSGGGTDTQYF.

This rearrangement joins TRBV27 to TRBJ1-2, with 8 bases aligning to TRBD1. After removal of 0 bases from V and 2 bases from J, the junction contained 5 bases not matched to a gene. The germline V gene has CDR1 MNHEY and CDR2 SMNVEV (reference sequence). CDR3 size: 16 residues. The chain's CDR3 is CASSLSVRGLNYGYTF. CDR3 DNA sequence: TGTGCCAGCAGTTTATCGGTCAGGGGGCTGAACTATGGCTACACCTTC.

The CDR3 protein is CASTGSMNTEAFF. DNA for the CDR3: TGTGCCAGCACCGGCTCCATGAACACTGAAGCTTTCTTT. The V and J genes are TRBV5-5 and TRBJ1-1; D gene ambiguous. The ends were cut back, 6 bases at V and 0 bases at J, with 9 bases in the middle. This CDR3 has 13 residues. Germline V gives CDR1 SGHKS, CDR2 YYEKEE (reference sequence). Full variable domain (remainder filled in from reference TRBV5-5 and TRBJ1-1): DAGVTQSPTHLIKTRGQQVTLRCSPISGHKSVSWYQQVLGQGPQFIFQYYEKEERGRGNFPDRFSARQFPNYSSELNVNALLLGDSALYLCASTGSMNTEAFFGQGTRLTVV.

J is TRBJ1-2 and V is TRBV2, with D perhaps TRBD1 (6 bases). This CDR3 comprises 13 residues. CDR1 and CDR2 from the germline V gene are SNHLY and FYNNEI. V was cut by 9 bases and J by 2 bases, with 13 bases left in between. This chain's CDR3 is CASLSDSNYGYTF. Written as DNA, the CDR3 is TGTGCCAGTCTTTCGGACAGCAACTATGGCTACACCTTC.

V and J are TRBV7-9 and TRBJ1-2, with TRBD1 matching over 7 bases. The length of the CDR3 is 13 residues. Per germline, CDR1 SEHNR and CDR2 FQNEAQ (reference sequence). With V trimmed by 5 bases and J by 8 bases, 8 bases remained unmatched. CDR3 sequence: CASSLQGDMGYTF. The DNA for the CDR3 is TGTGCCAGCAGCCTCCAGGGGGACATGGGCTACACCTTC.

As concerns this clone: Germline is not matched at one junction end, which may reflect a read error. CDR3 coding DNA: TGTGCCAGCAGCTTAGCGACTGGGAACACCATATATTTT. It specifies CASSLATGNTIYF. The chain has TRBV7-9 and TRBJ1-3, with D unclear. The CDR3 contains 13 residues. Germline V gene sequence: CDR1 SEHNR, CDR2 FQNEAQ (reference sequence).

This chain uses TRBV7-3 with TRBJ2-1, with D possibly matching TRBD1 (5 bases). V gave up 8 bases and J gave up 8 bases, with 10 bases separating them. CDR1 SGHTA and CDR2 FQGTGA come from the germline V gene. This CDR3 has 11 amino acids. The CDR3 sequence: CASRGADEQFF. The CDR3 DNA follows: TGTGCCAGCCGTGGGGCCGATGAGCAGTTCTTC.

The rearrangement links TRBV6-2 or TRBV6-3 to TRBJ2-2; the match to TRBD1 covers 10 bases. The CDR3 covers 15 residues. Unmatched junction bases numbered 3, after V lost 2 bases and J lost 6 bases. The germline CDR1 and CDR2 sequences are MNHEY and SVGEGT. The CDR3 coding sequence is TGTGCCAGCAGTTACGGACAGGGGGATCCCGGGGAGCTGTTTTTT. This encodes CASSYGQGDPGELFF.

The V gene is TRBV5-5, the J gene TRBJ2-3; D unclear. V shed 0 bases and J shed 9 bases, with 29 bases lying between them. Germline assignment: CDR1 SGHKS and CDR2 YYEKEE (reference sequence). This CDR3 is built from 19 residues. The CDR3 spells CASSLAVSVEVKELGTQYF. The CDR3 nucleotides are TGTGCCAGCAGCTTGGCGGTCTCGGTAGAGGTCAAGGAGCTTGGGACGCAGTATTTT. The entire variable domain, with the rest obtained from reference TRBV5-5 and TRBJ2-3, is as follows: DAGVTQSPTHLIKTRGQQVTLRCSPISGHKSVSWYQQVLGQGPQFIFQYYEKEERGRGNFPDRFSARQFPNYSSELNVNALLLGDSALYLCASSLAVSVEVKELGTQYFGPGTRLTVL.

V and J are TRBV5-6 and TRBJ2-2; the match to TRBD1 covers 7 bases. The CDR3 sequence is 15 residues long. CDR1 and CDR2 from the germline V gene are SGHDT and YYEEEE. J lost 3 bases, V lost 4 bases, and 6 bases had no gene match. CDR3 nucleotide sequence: TGTGCCAGCAGCACAGGGACAGATTACACCGGGGAGCTGTTTTTT. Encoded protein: CASSTGTDYTGELFF.

The CDR3 spells CASSPARGGGDQPQHF. In DNA form, the CDR3 reads TGTGCCAGCAGCCCCGCCAGGGGAGGGGGCGATCAGCCCCAGCATTTT. J is TRBJ1-5 and V is TRBV7-9; TRBD1 matches at 7 bases. Losses at the gene ends were 5 bases for V and 5 bases for J; bases not matched to a gene: 12. The CDR3 has 16 amino acids. CDR1 SEHNR and CDR2 FQNEAQ come from the germline V gene (reference sequence).

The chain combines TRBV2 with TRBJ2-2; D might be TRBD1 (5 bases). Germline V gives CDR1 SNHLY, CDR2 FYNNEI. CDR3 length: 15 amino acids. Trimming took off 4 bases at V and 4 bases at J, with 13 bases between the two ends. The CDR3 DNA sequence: TGTGCCAGCAGTGTTGGACAAAGGGGCACCGGGGAGCTGTTTTTT. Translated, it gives CASSVGQRGTGELFF.

This CDR3 is CASSPRGGLNTGELFF. CDR3 in DNA: TGTGCCAGCTCACCACGAGGGGGGTTGAACACCGGGGAGCTGTTTTTT. This chain uses TRBV18 with TRBJ2-2; D could derive from TRBD1 or TRBD2 (6 bases each). This CDR3 has 16 amino acids. Germline V gives CDR1 KGHSH, CDR2 LQKENI. V lost 1 base and J lost 1, with 10 bases in between.

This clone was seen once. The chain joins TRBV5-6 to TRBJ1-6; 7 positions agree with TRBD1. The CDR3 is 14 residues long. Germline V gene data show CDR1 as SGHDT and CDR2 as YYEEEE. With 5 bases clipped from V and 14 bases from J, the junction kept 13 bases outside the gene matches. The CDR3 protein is CASSPGQSFRALHF. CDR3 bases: TGTGCCAGCAGTCCGGGACAGTCCTTTAGAGCCCTCCACTTT. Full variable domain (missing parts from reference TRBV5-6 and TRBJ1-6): DAGVTQSPTHLIKTRGQQVTLRCSPKSGHDTVSWYQQALGQGPQFIFQYYEEEERQRGNFPDRFSGHQFPNYSSELNVNALLLGDSALYLCASSPGQSFRALHFGNGTRLTVT.